These 15 T cell receptor beta chains were sequenced from one sample in a study of shared clonotypes between healthy human individuals. Generated by immunoSEQ multiplex PCR, the TCRdb table keeps only in-frame clones and is missing some. The sample contains approximately 500,000 clones, 60% to 80% of which appear only once. The sequencing sample was made of PBMCs. These receptors came from a woman aged 40 to 49 in good health. Some clones in this sample may be carry-over from other donors' samples.

The chain carries TRBV18 and TRBJ2-1; a possible D gene is TRBD1 (6 bases). V was shortened by 3 bases and J by 5 bases, with 11 bases between the two germline ends. The CDR3 loop spans 14 amino acids. The V gene's germline CDR1 is KGHSH and CDR2 LQKENI. CDR3 sequence: CASSPDRRDNEQFF. The CDR3 DNA is TGTGCCAGCTCACCTGACAGGCGAGACAATGAGCAGTTCTTC.

As concerns this clone: This likely came from a read error, as a far larger clone is one base away. The V and J genes are TRBV4-1 and TRBJ1-3, with D possibly matching TRBD1 (5 bases). Germline lookup yields CDR1 MGHRA and CDR2 YSYEKL. The CDR3 covers 15 residues. CDR3 coding DNA: TGCGCCAGCAGCCAGTCCCTCGGGGGAGCAAACACCACATATTTT. Translating gives CASSQSLGGANTTYF.

Only one count was recorded for this clone. The J gene is TRBJ2-7, the V gene TRBV19; possible D gene TRBD1, 7 bases. V was shortened by 2 bases and J by 6 bases, with 23 bases between the two germline ends. The CDR3 contains 17 residues. Germline values: CDR1 LNHDA, CDR2 SQIVND (reference sequence). This CDR3 reads CASSIRIARRQGGEQYF. CDR3 DNA sequence: TGTGCCAGTAGTATAAGGATCGCCCGGAGACAGGGAGGCGAGCAGTACTTC.

The chain is built from TRBV19 and TRBJ2-2; TRBD1 agrees at 7 bases. The germline CDR1 and CDR2 sequences are LNHDA and SQIVND (reference sequence). V was clipped by 1 base and J by 2 bases; unmatched bases: 1. The CDR3 has 15 residues. Here the CDR3 reads CASSIGDRNTGELFF. CDR3 coding DNA: TGTGCCAGTAGTATAGGGGACAGAAACACCGGGGAGCTGTTTTTT.

This clone has only a few counts. The chain combines TRBV5-6 with TRBJ2-7, with TRBD2 as a possible D gene (5 bases). Germline V gives CDR1 SGHDT, CDR2 YYEEEE. Trimming stripped 4 bases from V and 6 bases from J, with 14 bases between. CDR3 length: 13 residues. This CDR3 is CASSRYGLSEQYF. CDR3 bases: TGTGCCAGCAGCCGATACGGACTCTCCGAGCAGTACTTC. Together with reference TRBV5-6 and TRBJ2-7, the CDR3 gives the full variable domain: DAGVTQSPTHLIKTRGQQVTLRCSPKSGHDTVSWYQQALGQGPQFIFQYYEEEERQRGNFPDRFSGHQFPNYSSELNVNALLLGDSALYLCASSRYGLSEQYFGPGTRLTVT.

The chain combines TRBV7-3 with TRBJ2-5, with D perhaps given as TRBD1 or TRBD2 (6 bases each). CDR1 SGHTA and CDR2 FQGTGA come from the germline V gene. The CDR3 has 15 amino acids. Trimming removed 2 bases from V and 5 bases from J, with 15 bases in between. The chain's CDR3 is CASSLVGGEGETQYF. The CDR3 nucleotides are TGTGCCAGCAGCTTAGTCGGGGGCGAGGGGGAGACCCAGTACTTC.

In regard to this clone: Other DNA sequences from this sample encode an identical CDR3 as well. The CDR3 bases are TGTGCCAGCAGCTTAAGTCAAGACAATGAGCAGTTCTTC. As protein: CASSLSQDNEQFF. The rearrangement joins TRBV7-3 to TRBJ2-1, with D unclear. Deletions cut 1 base from V and 5 bases from J, with 6 bases between. The CDR3 spans 13 residues. CDR1 SGHTA and CDR2 FQGTGA come from the germline V gene.

This clone came up once. The chain joins TRBV7-8 to TRBJ1-1; D not resolved. Per the germline V gene, CDR1 is SGHVS and CDR2 is FQNEAQ. V was clipped by 8 bases and J by 1 base, with 14 bases between them. The CDR3 length is 14 residues. CDR3 coding DNA: TGTGCCAGCCAAGCCCCCTACGAGAACACTGAAGCTTTCTTT. Amino acid sequence: CASQAPYENTEAFF.

The V and J genes are TRBV2 and TRBJ2-1; 8 bases match TRBD1. The CDR3 consists of 15 residues. Germline assignment: CDR1 SNHLY and CDR2 FYNNEI. After removal of 8 bases from V and 4 bases from J, the junction contained 10 bases not matched to a gene. The CDR3 is CASVSVGQVYNEQFF. As DNA, the CDR3 is TGTGCCAGCGTATCCGTGGGACAGGTATACAATGAGCAGTTCTTC. Combining the CDR3 with reference TRBV2 and TRBJ2-1 gives the whole variable domain EPEVTQTPSHQVTQMGQEVILRCVPISNHLYFYWYRQILGQKVEFLVSFYNNEISEKSEIFDDQFSVERPDGSNFTLKIRSTKLEDSAMYFCASVSVGQVYNEQFFGPGTRLTVL.

V is TRBV5-1 and J is TRBJ2-1, with 7 positions matching TRBD2. The CDR3 length is 14 residues. Looked up from germline, CDR1 is SGHRS and CDR2 is YFSETQ. Trimming cost V 7 bases and J 3 bases; bases outside gene matches: 7. CDR3 loop: CASGASGRYNEQFF. The DNA of the CDR3 is TGCGCCAGCGGCGCTAGCGGCCGCTACAATGAGCAGTTCTTC.

The V and J genes are TRBV5-1 and TRBJ2-5, with D uncertain. Trimming removed 1 base from V and 0 bases from J, with 10 bases in between. This CDR3 has 15 residues. Germline loops: CDR1 SGHRS, CDR2 YFSETQ. The CDR3 here is CASSLSADHQETQYF. The CDR3 DNA reads as TGCGCCAGCAGCTTGTCGGCAGACCACCAAGAGACCCAGTACTTC.

The chain recombines TRBV27 with TRBJ2-7; 15 nucleotides line up with TRBD2. CDR1 is MNHEY, CDR2 SMNVEV, per germline (reference sequence). The CDR3 runs to 18 residues. The ends lost 5 bases at V and 4 bases at J; junction bases unmatched: 12. The CDR3 protein is CASSPRTSGRVNRYEQYF. Written as DNA, the CDR3 is TGTGCCAGCAGTCCAAGGACTAGCGGGAGGGTGAATAGGTACGAGCAGTACTTC.

This clone was counted many times. This chain uses TRBV4-1 with TRBJ2-7; D possibly corresponds to TRBD1 (6 bases). Looked up from germline, CDR1 is MGHRA and CDR2 is YSYEKL. The CDR3 consists of 16 residues. V was trimmed by 4 bases and J by 0 bases, leaving 16 bases between them. The CDR3, as DNA: TGCGCCAGCAGCCGGGACCGACAGGTACCCTCCTACGAGCAGTACTTC. Translated, it gives CASSRDRQVPSYEQYF.

As regards this clone: This clone may be a read error of a much larger clone one base away. The V gene is TRBV25-1, the J gene TRBJ2-3, with D possibly matching TRBD2 (5 bases). Trimming removed 4 bases at V and 0 bases at J, with 14 bases between. The CDR3 has 16 amino acids. The germline V gene encodes CDR1 MGHDK and CDR2 SYGVNS. CDR3 nucleotide sequence: TGTGCCAGCAGTGGCCCCATAGCGAAGAGCACAGATACGCAGTATTTT. Protein sequence: CASSGPIAKSTDTQYF.

The rearrangement links TRBV28 to TRBJ2-3, with D perhaps TRBD2 (6 bases). Germline-derived CDR1 and CDR2 are MDHEN and SYDVKM. The CDR3 has 11 amino acids. With 2 bases removed from V and 14 bases from J, the gap between germline ends came to 11 bases. The CDR3 sequence is CASSLGRDGYF. CDR3 coding DNA: TGTGCCAGCAGTTTAGGGCGGGATGGGTATTTT. The entire variable domain, with the rest obtained from reference TRBV28 and TRBJ2-3, is as follows: DVKVTQSSRYLVKRTGEKVFLECVQDMDHENMFWYRQDPGLGLRLIYFSYDVKMKEKGDIPEGYSVSREKKERFSLILESASTNQTSMYLCASSLGRDGYFGPGTRLTVL.